The 5 T cell receptor beta chains below were found in one sample sequenced in a study of OX40 agonist ivuxolimab in advanced cancers. The protocol was immunoSEQ multiplex PCR, while the TCRdb copy is restricted to in-frame clones and leaves out a portion. This sample has tens of thousands of clones, with about 95% found just once. Here the sequenced sample was CD4+ or CD8+ T cells sorted from blood, taken in a trial of the OX40 agonist ivuxolimab. The receptors were gathered from an adult with an advanced solid tumor such as melanoma, head and neck, liver or kidney cancer.

The chain has TRBV5-1 and TRBJ2-5; D unclear. From germline, CDR1 is SGHRS and CDR2 YFSETQ. V was clipped by 6 bases and J by 3 bases, with 15 bases between them. The CDR3 totals 14 residues. The CDR3 sequence: CASTPVGLEETQYF. The CDR3 nucleotides read TGCGCCAGCACCCCAGTGGGGTTGGAAGAGACCCAGTACTTC.

The V gene is TRBV28, the J gene TRBJ1-2, with 9 bases aligning to TRBD1. The CDR3 spans 17 residues. In germline, CDR1 is MDHEN, CDR2 SYDVKM. With 4 bases clipped from V and 5 bases from J, the junction kept 14 bases outside the gene matches. The CDR3 loop reads CASSSPLRTGVGYGYTF. CDR3 nucleotide sequence: TGTGCCAGCAGTTCACCTCTCCGGACAGGGGTTGGTTATGGCTACACCTTC.

The chain carries TRBV5-4 and TRBJ2-3; 8 nucleotides agree with TRBD2. Germline CDR1 is SGHNT and CDR2 is YYREEE (reference sequence). The CDR3 runs to 16 residues. After removal of 4 bases from V and 4 bases from J, the junction contained 11 bases not matched to a gene. DNA for the CDR3: TGTGCCAGCAGCGTGTTGGCGGGAGGATATGCAGATACGCAGTATTTT. Encoded protein: CASSVLAGGYADTQYF.

The V call is TRBV7-9, the J call TRBJ1-2, with a weak D call TRBD1 (6 bases). V gave up 5 bases and J gave up 1 base, with 17 bases separating them. Germline V lookup: CDR1 SEHNR, CDR2 FQNEAQ (reference sequence). The CDR3 has 16 residues. As DNA, the CDR3 is TGTGCCAGCAGCGATACCGGGACACTTCTTAACTATGGCTACACCTTC. Amino acid sequence: CASSDTGTLLNYGYTF.

The gene calls are TRBV9 and TRBJ2-3; 7 nucleotides match TRBD2. The CDR3 covers 15 residues. The trim removed 0 bases at V and 5 bases at J, leaving 6 bases unmatched. Germline CDR1 and CDR2: SGDLS and YYNGEE. CDR3 region: CASSVEGGSQDTQYF. Here the CDR3 DNA reads TGTGCCAGCAGCGTAGAGGGCGGGAGTCAAGATACGCAGTATTTT.